Each of the 19 T cell receptor beta chains below was sequenced from the same sample in a study of tumor and adjacent non-tumor tissue in lung cancer (dated by TCRdb to the late 2010s). RNA was isolated from bulk unsorted tissue, and RNA quality was assessed with a NanoDrop ND-1000 and an Agilent 2100. Library method: multiplex PCR. The sample was run on an Illumina HiSeq 2500. TCRbeta libraries were constructed through three rounds of nested PCR with primers (Table S4) according to protocols adapted from ARM-PCR. TCRdb applied fastp at Q25 and MiXCR to the public reads, then kept only in-frame beta chains. Merged by CDR3 protein, the rows form single entries marked with the most common genes and DNA. Counted in this sample were some 200,000 distinct CDR3 sequences; 71% of them appeared once. The top ten clonotypes cover under 30% of the sample. Sample: lung tumor tissue. The receptors here all came from a man aged 55 to 70 with non-small cell lung cancer.

Concerning this clonotype itself: A clone one base away is much larger, so this may be a read error. This chain connects TRBV28 to TRBJ2-7; 7 bases are a match to TRBD1. Germline assignment: CDR1 MDHEN and CDR2 SYDVKM. The J segment lost 4 bases and the V segment lost 5 bases, leaving 14 bases of the junction unmatched. The CDR3 consists of 16 residues. In DNA, the CDR3 is TGTGCCAGCAGTGGGACAGTGGAAATTATCGGGTACGAGCAGTACTTC. Amino acid sequence: CASSGTVEIIGYEQYF.

About this clonotype itself: Germline is not matched at one junction end, which may reflect a read error. The rearrangement links TRBV6-6 to TRBJ2-4, with 11 bases identical to TRBD2. There are 16 residues in the CDR3. Germline V gives CDR1 MNHNY, CDR2 SVGAGI (reference sequence). CDR3 loop: CASSYSLAGAKNIEYF. DNA of the CDR3: TGTGCCAGCAGTTACTCACTAGCGGGAGCCAAAAACATTGAGTACTTC.

This chain connects TRBV19 to TRBJ1-1; no reliable D call. Trimming took 6 bases from V and 1 from J, leaving 9 bases between them. CDR1 LNHDA and CDR2 SQIVND come from the germline V gene (reference sequence). The CDR3 runs to 13 residues. CDR3 residues: CASSPQRNTEAFF. In nucleotides, the CDR3 is TGTGCCAGTAGCCCACAGAGGAACACTGAAGCTTTCTTT. Full variable domain (outside the CDR3, taken from reference TRBV19 and TRBJ1-1): DGGITQSPKYLFRKEGQNVTLSCEQNLNHDAMYWYRQDPGQGLRLIYYSQIVNDFQKGDIAEGYSVSREKKESFPLTVTSAQKNPTAFYLCASSPQRNTEAFFGQGTRLTVV.

A word on this clonotype: Possible read error: a much larger clone is one base away. The chain uses TRBV6-6 and TRBJ1-1, with D possibly being TRBD1 (6 bases). There are 13 residues in the CDR3. In germline, CDR1 is MNHNY, CDR2 SVGAGI (reference sequence). DNA of the CDR3: TGTGCCACCAGTAACAGGGTAAACACTGAAGCTTTCTTT. Translation: CATSNRVNTEAFF.

A word on this clonotype: This CDR3 is missing its conserved last phenylalanine or tryptophan, likely due to a read error. The chain is built from TRBV29-1 and TRBJ1-2; no clear D. There are 13 residues in the CDR3. Trimming cost V 3 bases and J 3 bases, with 11 bases left between them. Germline CDR1 and CDR2: SQVTM and ANQGSEA. The CDR3 sequence: CSVDPQRHYGYTL. The DNA for the CDR3 is TGCAGCGTTGACCCTCAGAGACACTATGGCTACACCCTC.

A remark on this clonotype: One junction end does not reproduce the germline sequence, and a read error may be involved. CDR3 amino acids: CASILAGGYNGQFF. CDR3 DNA sequence: TGTGCCAGCATTCTAGCGGGGGGGTACAATGGGCAGTTCTTC. The genes are TRBV6-6 and TRBJ2-1; 12 bases map to TRBD2. CDR3 length: 14 amino acids. The V gene's germline CDR1 is MNHNY and CDR2 SVGAGI (reference sequence).

With regard to this clonotype: The junction departs from germline at one end; a sequencing error may be responsible. The V gene is TRBV20-1, the J gene TRBJ1-6; D is uncertain. Germline values: CDR1 DFQATT, CDR2 SNEGSKA (reference sequence). There are 13 residues in the CDR3. The CDR3 sequence: CRATEASNSPLHF. In nucleotides, the CDR3 is TGCAGAGCTACTGAGGCCAGCAATTCACCCCTCCACTTT.

The sample holds a few counts of this clonotype. The chain carries TRBV20-1 and TRBJ2-2; TRBD2 matches 7 bases. The CDR3 covers 13 residues. Germline CDR1 DFQATT, CDR2 SNEGSKA (reference sequence). The ends lost 7 bases at V and 5 bases at J; junction bases unmatched: 7. The CDR3 protein is CSGAGEVTGELFF. The DNA for the CDR3 is TGCAGTGGTGCGGGGGAAGTTACCGGGGAGCTGTTTTTT.

The sample holds many counts of this clonotype. CDR3 nucleotide sequence: TGCAGCGTTGCTATAGACAGTTCCTATGGCTACACCTTC. This translates into CSVAIDSSYGYTF. J is TRBJ1-2 and V is TRBV29-1; the D gene is possibly TRBD1 (5 bases). The V and J ends lost 4 bases and 4 bases respectively, with 13 bases between them. Germline V gene data show CDR1 as SQVTM and CDR2 as ANQGSEA. This CDR3 has 13 amino acids.

This clonotype occurred many times. V gene TRBV4-3 combines with J gene TRBJ2-7; tentatively, D is TRBD2 (6 bases). From germline, CDR1 is LGHNA and CDR2 YSLEER. With 2 bases removed from V and 5 bases from J, the gap between germline ends came to 19 bases. This CDR3 is 16 amino acids long. CDR3 protein: CASSQYLWEENNEQYF. The CDR3 DNA is TGCGCCAGCAGCCAATATCTCTGGGAGGAGAACAACGAGCAGTACTTC.

A word on this clonotype: This could be a read error, since a much larger clone is one nucleotide away. This sequence joins TRBV12-3 or TRBV12-4 and TRBJ1-4; TRBD1 might be the D (6 bases). The CDR3 extends over 15 amino acids. The CDR3 coding sequence is TGTGCCAGCAGTCGTTACAGGGCTCCTACGGAAAATCTGTTTTTT. Protein product: CASSRYRAPTENLFF.

To note about this clonotype: A much larger clone differs by one base, so this may be a read error. V is TRBV6-5 and J is TRBJ2-4; the match to TRBD1 covers 9 bases. The CDR3 is 15 amino acids. Germline CDR1 reads MNHEY; CDR2 reads SVGAGI. CDR3 loop: CTSSYRGQAKNIQYF. The CDR3 coding sequence is TGTACCAGCAGTTACAGGGGGCAGGCCAAAAACATTCAGTACTTC.

This clonotype appeared once. The germline gene is not matched at one end of the junction; a read error may be the cause. The rearrangement links TRBV11-2 to TRBJ2-3; D is perhaps TRBD2 (6 bases). Germline lookup yields CDR1 SGHAT and CDR2 FQNNGV. The CDR3 spans 16 residues. The DNA of the CDR3 is TGTGCCAGCAGCTCAGTCGGGGGATTTAGCAGAGATACGCAGTACTTT. It specifies CASSSVGGFSRDTQYF. The full variable domain, completed using reference TRBV11-2 and TRBJ2-3, is EAGVAQSPRYKIIEKRQSVAFWCNPISGHATLYWYQQILGQGPKLLIQFQNNGVVDDSQLPKDRFSAERLKGVDSTLKIQPAKLEDSAVYLCASSSVGGFSRDTQYFGPGTRLTVL.

The chain recombines TRBV6-5 with TRBJ2-7; the D gene is possibly TRBD1 (6 bases). With 8 bases removed from V and 6 bases from J, the gap between germline ends came to 23 bases. CDR3 length: 15 residues. Germline assignment: CDR1 MNHEY and CDR2 SVGAGI. CDR3 in DNA: TGTGCCAGCGGCAAAGGGGGAGTCACGCGCTGCGAGCAGTACTTC. It codes for CASGKGGVTRCEQYF.

This clonotype was counted a single time. The chain is built from TRBV20-1 and TRBJ2-7; D is possibly TRBD1 (5 bases). V was cut by 7 bases and J by 4 bases, with 20 bases left in between. The CDR3 runs to 14 residues. Germline CDR1 is DFQATT and CDR2 is SNEGSKA (reference sequence). As DNA, the CDR3 is TGCAGTGTCGCGGCCGGCGCCAAGGGGTACGAGCAGTACTTC. This sequence encodes CSVAAGAKGYEQYF.

This clonotype was seen ten or more times. J is TRBJ1-2 and V is TRBV5-1; D is possibly TRBD1 (5 bases). The germline V and J ends were trimmed by 10 bases and 8 bases, with 21 bases remaining between them. This CDR3 is 13 amino acids long. Germline CDR1 is SGHRS and CDR2 is YFSETQ. The CDR3 spells CAASPREGGGYTF. As DNA, the CDR3 is TGCGCCGCCTCGCCCAGGGAGGGAGGAGGCTACACCTTC. The whole variable domain, remainder taken from reference TRBV5-1 and TRBJ1-2, is KAGVTQTPRYLIKTRGQQVTLSCSPISGHRSVSWYQQTPGQGLQFLFEYFSETQRNKGNFPGRFSGRQFSNSRSEMNVSTLELGDSALYLCAASPREGGGYTFGSGTRLTVV.

This clonotype was seen just once. A read error may account for a junction end that differs from germline. CDR3 protein: CATGTGNTETFF. In nucleotides, the CDR3 is TGTGCCACAGGGACAGGCAACACTGAAACTTTCTTT. The rearrangement links TRBV28 to TRBJ1-1; 8 nucleotides match TRBD1. The CDR3 length is 12 residues. The germline CDR1 and CDR2 sequences are MDHEN and SYDVKM.

At least ten counts were recorded for this clonotype. The chain has TRBV4-3 and TRBJ1-5; 7 bases match TRBD1. V shed 4 bases and J 5 bases; nucleotides not matched to a gene: 5. CDR1 LGHNA and CDR2 YSLEER come from the germline V gene. The CDR3 has 14 residues. As DNA, the CDR3 is TGCGCCAGCAGCCTCCGGACAGGTGATCAGCCCCAGCATTTT. Residues: CASSLRTGDQPQHF.

The chain combines TRBV20-1 with TRBJ2-3, with D possibly being TRBD2 (6 bases). V lost 2 bases to trimming and J lost 0 bases, with 12 bases between them. The CDR3 length is 15 residues. Germline-derived CDR1 and CDR2 are DFQATT and SNEGSKA (reference sequence). This CDR3 reads CSARHAGLSTDTQYF. Here the CDR3 DNA reads TGCAGTGCTAGACATGCGGGACTTAGCACAGATACGCAGTATTTT.